This TCR beta chain was identified during a study of blood T cell repertoires in COVID-19. Per germline, CDR1 SGHRS and CDR2 YFSETQ. Unmatched junction bases numbered 8, after V lost 0 bases and J lost 10 bases. This CDR3 is 14 amino acids long. Original handling: The assay estimated nucleated cells by amplifying reference gene primers. The table came from immunoSEQ multiplex PCR; TCRdb's copy has only in-frame clones and leaves some out. V, J and clone size are those of that table, while D and trimming were read from the DNA. This sample has 120,000 to 150,000 clones; about 85% occur once, and the top ten carry about 2.8%.

The origin of this receptor is a human donor with acute or convalescent COVID-19. The donor label of this sample is uncertain. Sequencing used peripheral blood. This chain connects TRBV5-1 to TRBJ1-2; TRBD1 aligns across 8 bases. Here the CDR3 DNA reads TGCGCCAGCAGCTTGGCCGGGGACAGGAAGCTCTACACCTTC. The encoded protein is CASSLAGDRKLYTF. The full variable domain, its missing parts supplied by reference TRBV5-1 and TRBJ1-2, is KAGVTQTPRYLIKTRGQQVTLSCSPISGHRSVSWYQQTPGQGLQFLFEYFSETQRNKGNFPGRFSGRQFSNSRSEMNVSTLELGDSALYLCASSLAGDRKLYTFGSGTRLTVV.